A single sample is the source of the 17 T cell receptor beta chains below, sequenced in a study of OX40 agonist ivuxolimab in advanced cancers. TCRdb's copy holds only in-frame clones and misses some; the assay was immunoSEQ multiplex PCR. The table shows about 26,000 clones, with approximately 80% occurring only once. This sample comprised CD4+ or CD8+ T cells sorted from blood, obtained in a trial of the OX40 agonist ivuxolimab. All receptors derive from an adult with an advanced solid tumor such as melanoma, head and neck, liver or kidney cancer.

The chain employs TRBV5-3 and TRBJ1-4; D gene uncertain. TRBV5-3 is annotated as an ORF whose role is uncertain. The CDR3 has 18 amino acids. Trimming left V 1 base short and J 6 bases short, with 22 bases between. CDR3 DNA sequence: TGTGCCAGAAGCTTGATTCGCGGGGAATATCTTCATGATGAAAAACTGTTTTTT. It specifies CARSLIRGEYLHDEKLFF.

With regard to this clone: Other DNA sequences from this sample encode an identical CDR3 as well. V is TRBV9 and J is TRBJ2-5, with D possibly matching TRBD1 (6 bases). This CDR3 has 13 residues. Per germline, CDR1 SGDLS and CDR2 YYNGEE. Trimming took off 4 bases at V and 4 bases at J, with 11 bases between the two ends. CDR3 sequence: CASSTSRGETQYF. Written as DNA, the CDR3 is TGTGCCAGCAGCACCTCCAGGGGAGAGACCCAGTACTTC.

V is TRBV2 and J is TRBJ2-2; 7 positions agree with TRBD1. The CDR3 extends over 14 amino acids. Unmatched junction bases numbered 3, after V lost 6 bases and J lost 2 bases. The V gene's germline CDR1 is SNHLY and CDR2 FYNNEI. Here the CDR3 DNA reads TGTGCCAGCAGGGGACAGCTTAACACCGGGGAGCTGTTTTTT. It encodes CASRGQLNTGELFF.

V and J are TRBV18 and TRBJ2-7; TRBD1 matches 7 bases. V was pared by 9 bases and J by 7 bases, with 12 bases of the junction left unmatched. The CDR3 extends over 13 amino acids. CDR1 KGHSH and CDR2 LQKENI come from the germline V gene. CDR3 DNA sequence: TGTGCCAGTTCCGGGGACAGCGCCGGGGAGCAGTACTTC. This encodes CASSGDSAGEQYF.

This clone occurred once. This rearrangement joins TRBV7-2 to TRBJ2-2; D is uncertain. V lost 8 bases to trimming and J lost 5 bases, with 6 bases between them. This CDR3 comprises 11 residues. CDR1 and CDR2 (germline): SGHTA, FQGNSA. CDR3 sequence: CASANTGELFF. Written as DNA, the CDR3 is TGTGCCAGCGCCAATACCGGGGAGCTGTTTTTT.

V usage is TRBV11-3 and J usage is TRBJ2-3; maybe TRBD1 (5 bases). Germline V gene data show CDR1 as SGHNT and CDR2 as YENEEA. V lost 5 bases, J lost 9 bases, and 15 bases lay in between. CDR3 length: 13 residues. The CDR3 protein is CASSAIQASTQYF. The CDR3 nucleotides are TGTGCCAGCAGCGCCATACAGGCCTCCACGCAGTATTTT.

The V gene is TRBV6-1, the J gene TRBJ1-4; D is undetermined. The germline CDR1 and CDR2 sequences are MNHNS and SASEGT. V lost 1 base and J lost 3, with 9 bases in between. This CDR3 spans 15 amino acids. In DNA, the CDR3 is TGTGCCAGCAGTGAAGATGTAGGTCCTAATGAAAAACTGTTTTTT. Its translation: CASSEDVGPNEKLFF.

The chain uses TRBV15 and TRBJ2-1; possible D gene TRBD1, 6 bases. V lost 8 bases to trimming and J lost 6 bases, with 14 bases between them. CDR1 and CDR2 (germline): LNHNV, YYDKDF (reference sequence). The CDR3 runs 13 residues. In DNA, the CDR3 is TGTGCCACCGTAACCCAACAGGGCAATGAGCAGTTCTTC. It specifies CATVTQQGNEQFF.

J is TRBJ2-3 and V is TRBV30; 8 bases match TRBD2. V trimming: 2 bases; J trimming: 6 bases; junction bases outside the gene matches: 4. Germline CDR1 is GTSNPN and CDR2 is SVGIG (reference sequence). This CDR3 comprises 13 residues. The DNA for the CDR3 is TGTGCCTGGAGTCCGGGGGGGTCCGATACGCAGTATTTT. As protein: CAWSPGGSDTQYF. The whole variable domain, remainder taken from reference TRBV30 and TRBJ2-3, is SQTIHQWPATLVQPVGSPLSLECTVEGTSNPNLYWYRQAAGRGLQLLFYSVGIGQISSEVPQNLSASRPQDRQFILSSKKLLLSDSGFYLCAWSPGGSDTQYFGPGTRLTVL.

The chain combines TRBV28 with TRBJ1-1; tentative D call: TRBD1 (5 bases). Trimming pared 3 bases from V and 3 bases from J, leaving 8 bases between. The CDR3 has 13 residues. Germline V gene data show CDR1 as MDHEN and CDR2 as SYDVKM. The CDR3 reads CASSLRGDTEAFF. The CDR3 DNA follows: TGTGCCAGCAGTTTGAGGGGCGACACTGAAGCTTTCTTT.

This clone was seen once. The J gene is TRBJ2-3, the V gene TRBV20-1, with unresolved D. Per germline, CDR1 DFQATT and CDR2 SNEGSKA (reference sequence). The CDR3 length is 11 residues. Trimming took 3 bases from V and 1 from J, leaving 2 bases between them. The CDR3 nucleotides are TGCAGTGCTAGCGGCACAGATACGCAGTATTTT. It is translated as CSASGTDTQYF.

The chain carries TRBV18 and TRBJ1-1; 9 bases line up with TRBD1. Germline values: CDR1 KGHSH, CDR2 LQKENI. The CDR3 totals 16 residues. J gave up 2 bases and V 3 bases, and 7 bases lay outside the gene matches. The chain's CDR3 is CASSPGQGRINTEAFF. For the CDR3, the DNA is TGTGCCAGCTCACCGGGACAGGGTAGGATTAACACTGAAGCTTTCTTT.

This sequence joins TRBV2 and TRBJ1-1; possible D gene TRBD1, 5 bases. Trimming shortened V by 6 bases and J by 3 bases, and 14 bases separated the two germline ends. Germline-derived CDR1 and CDR2 are SNHLY and FYNNEI. The CDR3 totals 14 residues. CDR3 sequence (DNA): TGTGCCAGCAGACCCCAGGGTAGGCACACTGAAGCTTTCTTT. This encodes CASRPQGRHTEAFF.

The gene calls are TRBV11-3 and TRBJ2-5, with TRBD1 identical over 7 bases. From germline, CDR1 is SGHNT and CDR2 YENEEA. The length of the CDR3 is 16 residues. The ends lost 1 base at V and 5 bases at J; junction bases unmatched: 10. CDR3 coding DNA: TGTGCCAGCAGCTTAGGGGACAGAACCCTGGCGGAGACCCAGTACTTC. This sequence encodes CASSLGDRTLAETQYF. Drawing the rest from reference TRBV11-3 and TRBJ2-5, the complete variable domain is EAGVVQSPRYKIIEKKQPVAFWCNPISGHNTLYWYLQNLGQGPELLIRYENEEAVDDSQLPKDRFSAERLKGVDSTLKIQPAELGDSAVYLCASSLGDRTLAETQYFGPGTRLLVL.

The V gene is TRBV23-1, the J gene TRBJ1-4, with D perhaps matching TRBD1 (5 bases). TRBV23-1 is identified as an open reading frame with a role that is uncertain. Trimming took 3 bases from V and 0 from J, leaving 14 bases between them. CDR3 length: 17 residues. CDR3 in amino acids: CASSHPPSGPTNEKLFF. The DNA of the CDR3 is TGCGCCAGCAGTCATCCGCCATCGGGACCAACTAATGAAAAACTGTTTTTT.

This chain connects TRBV19 to TRBJ2-7; TRBD1 matches 9 bases. J lost 6 bases, V lost 7 bases, and 7 bases had no gene match. The CDR3 is 13 residues long. Germline V gene data show CDR1 as LNHDA and CDR2 as SQIVND (reference sequence). The CDR3 nucleotides read TGTGCCAGTAACACCGGGACAGGGACCGAGCAGTACTTC. Translation gives CASNTGTGTEQYF.

The chain recombines TRBV5-5 with TRBJ2-1; D is undetermined. Germline V gene sequence: CDR1 SGHKS, CDR2 YYEKEE (reference sequence). V was pared by 3 bases and J by 9 bases, with 13 bases between. The CDR3 loop spans 13 amino acids. Here the CDR3 DNA reads TGTGCCAGCAGCTCCGACCCGCATCTTGAGCAGTTCTTC. This codes for CASSSDPHLEQFF. Using reference TRBV5-5 and TRBJ2-1 for the parts outside the CDR3, the full variable domain is DAGVTQSPTHLIKTRGQQVTLRCSPISGHKSVSWYQQVLGQGPQFIFQYYEKEERGRGNFPDRFSARQFPNYSSELNVNALLLGDSALYLCASSSDPHLEQFFGPGTRLTVL.